This TCR beta chain derives from a study of blood T cell repertoires in COVID-19. Study in general: Material from acute and convalescent COVID-19 was sourced from the United States, Italy and Spain. T cells, B-cell-depleted T cells, or PBMCs supplied cDNA or gDNA.

Trimming removed 0 bases at V and 10 bases at J, with 10 bases between. The CDR3 contains 13 residues. Germline V gene lookup returns CDR1 LGHDT and CDR2 YNNKEL (reference sequence). Under the authors' procedure: Estimated nucleated cell counts came from reference gene primer amplification. Clones were read by immunoSEQ multiplex PCR, and TCRdb kept only the in-frame ones, dropping some. Clonal size and the V and J genes are those of that table, whereas D and trimming came from the DNA. The table records 100,000 or so clones, about 80% of them present only once. The chain carries TRBV3-1 (or the pseudogene TRBV3-2) and TRBJ2-1; D is unresolved. What was sequenced was peripheral blood. This sequence originates from a man in his 70s with active or convalescent COVID-19. The CDR3 protein is CASSQDRVAEQFF. The CDR3 coding sequence is TGTGCCAGCAGCCAAGATCGGGTCGCGGAGCAGTTCTTC.